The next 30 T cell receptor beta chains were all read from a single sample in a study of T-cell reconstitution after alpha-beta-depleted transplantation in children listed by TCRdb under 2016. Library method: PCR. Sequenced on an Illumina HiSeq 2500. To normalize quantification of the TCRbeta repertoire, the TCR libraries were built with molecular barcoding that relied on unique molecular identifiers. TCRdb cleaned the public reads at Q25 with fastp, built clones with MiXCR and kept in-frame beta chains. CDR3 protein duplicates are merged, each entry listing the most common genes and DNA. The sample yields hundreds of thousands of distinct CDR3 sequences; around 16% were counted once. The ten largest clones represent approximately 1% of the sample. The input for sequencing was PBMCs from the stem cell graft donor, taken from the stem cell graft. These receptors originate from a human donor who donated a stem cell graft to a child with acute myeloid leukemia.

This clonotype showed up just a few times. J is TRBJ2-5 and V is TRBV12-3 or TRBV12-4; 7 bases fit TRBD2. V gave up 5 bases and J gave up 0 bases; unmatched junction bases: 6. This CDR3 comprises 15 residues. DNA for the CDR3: TGTGCCAGCAGTGACGGGACTACCCACCAAGAGACCCAGTACTTC. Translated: CASSDGTTHQETQYF.

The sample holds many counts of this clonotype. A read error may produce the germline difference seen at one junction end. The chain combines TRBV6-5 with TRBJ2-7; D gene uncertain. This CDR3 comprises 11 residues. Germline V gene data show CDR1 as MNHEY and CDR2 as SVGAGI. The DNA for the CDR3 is TGTGCCAGCAGTTCCTCCAACGAGCAGTACTTC. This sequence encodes CASSSSNEQYF.

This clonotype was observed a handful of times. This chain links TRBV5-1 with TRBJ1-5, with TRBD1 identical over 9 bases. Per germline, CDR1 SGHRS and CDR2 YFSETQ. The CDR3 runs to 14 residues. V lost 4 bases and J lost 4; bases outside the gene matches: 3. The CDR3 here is CASSTGGTNQPQHF. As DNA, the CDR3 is TGCGCCAGCAGCACAGGGGGCACAAATCAGCCCCAGCATTTT.

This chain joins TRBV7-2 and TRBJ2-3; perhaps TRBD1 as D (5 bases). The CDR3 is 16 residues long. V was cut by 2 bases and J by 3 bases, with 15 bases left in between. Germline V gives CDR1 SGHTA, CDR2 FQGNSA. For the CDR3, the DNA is TGTGCCAGCAGCTTAAGTGGGCAGGGTGGAACAGATACGCAGTATTTT. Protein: CASSLSGQGGTDTQYF.

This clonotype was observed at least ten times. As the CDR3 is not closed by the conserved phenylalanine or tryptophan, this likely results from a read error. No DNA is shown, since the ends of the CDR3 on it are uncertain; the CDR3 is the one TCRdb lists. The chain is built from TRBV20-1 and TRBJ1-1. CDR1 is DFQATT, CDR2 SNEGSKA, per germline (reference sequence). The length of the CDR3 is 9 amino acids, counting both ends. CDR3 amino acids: CSARGPAFL.

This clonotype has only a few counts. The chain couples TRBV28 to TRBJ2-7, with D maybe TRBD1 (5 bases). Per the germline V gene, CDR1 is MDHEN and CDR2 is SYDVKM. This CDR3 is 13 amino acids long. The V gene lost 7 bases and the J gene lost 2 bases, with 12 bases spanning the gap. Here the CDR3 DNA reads TGTGCCAGCAAGGATGACAGTACCTACGAGCAGTACGTC. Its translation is CASKDDSTYEQYV.

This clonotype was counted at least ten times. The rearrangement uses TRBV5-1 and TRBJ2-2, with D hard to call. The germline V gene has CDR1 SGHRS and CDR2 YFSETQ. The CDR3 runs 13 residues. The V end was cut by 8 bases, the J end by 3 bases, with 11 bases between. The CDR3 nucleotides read TGCGCCAGTACCTCTTCGGACACCGGGGAGCTGTTTTTT. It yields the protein CASTSSDTGELFF. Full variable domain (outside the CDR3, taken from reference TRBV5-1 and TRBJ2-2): KAGVTQTPRYLIKTRGQQVTLSCSPISGHRSVSWYQQTPGQGLQFLFEYFSETQRNKGNFPGRFSGRQFSNSRSEMNVSTLELGDSALYLCASTSSDTGELFFGEGSRLTVL.

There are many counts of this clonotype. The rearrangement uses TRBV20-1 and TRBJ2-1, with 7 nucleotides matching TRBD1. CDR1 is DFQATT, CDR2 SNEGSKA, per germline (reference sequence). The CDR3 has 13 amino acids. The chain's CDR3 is CSFQGDPDNEQFF. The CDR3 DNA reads TGCAGCTTTCAGGGGGATCCTGACAATGAGCAGTTCTTC.

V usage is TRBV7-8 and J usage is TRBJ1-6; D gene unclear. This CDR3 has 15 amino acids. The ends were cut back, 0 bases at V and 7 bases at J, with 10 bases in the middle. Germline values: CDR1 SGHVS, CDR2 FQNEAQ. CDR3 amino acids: CASSLASSGNSPLHF. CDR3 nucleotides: TGTGCCAGCAGCTTAGCCTCCAGTGGGAATTCACCCCTCCACTTT.

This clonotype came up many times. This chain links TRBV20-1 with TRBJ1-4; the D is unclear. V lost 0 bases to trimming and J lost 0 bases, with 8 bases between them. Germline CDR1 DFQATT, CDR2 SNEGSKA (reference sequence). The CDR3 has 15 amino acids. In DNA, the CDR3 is TGCAGTGCTAGAGATTACACCGCAACTAATGAAAAACTGTTTTTT. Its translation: CSARDYTATNEKLFF.

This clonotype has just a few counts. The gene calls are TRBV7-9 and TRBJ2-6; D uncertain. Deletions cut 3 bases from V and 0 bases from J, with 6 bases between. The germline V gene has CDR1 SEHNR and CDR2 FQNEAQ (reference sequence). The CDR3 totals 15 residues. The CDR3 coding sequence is TGTGCCAGCAGCTTTCTCCTCTCTGGGGCCAACGTCCTGACTTTC. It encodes CASSFLLSGANVLTF.

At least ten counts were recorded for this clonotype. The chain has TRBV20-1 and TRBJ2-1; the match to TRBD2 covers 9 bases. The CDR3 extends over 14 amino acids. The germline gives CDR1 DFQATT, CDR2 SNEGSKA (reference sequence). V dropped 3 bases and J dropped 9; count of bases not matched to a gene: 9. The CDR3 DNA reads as TGCAGTGCTAGTCAGGGCGGGGGGGCCATTGAGCAGTTCTTC. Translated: CSASQGGGAIEQFF.

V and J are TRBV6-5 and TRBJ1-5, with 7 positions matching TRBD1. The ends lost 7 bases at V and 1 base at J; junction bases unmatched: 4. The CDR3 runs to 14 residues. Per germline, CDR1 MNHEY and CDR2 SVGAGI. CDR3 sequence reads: CASTPTGSNQPQHF. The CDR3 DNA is TGTGCCAGCACCCCGACAGGGAGCAATCAGCCCCAGCATTTT.

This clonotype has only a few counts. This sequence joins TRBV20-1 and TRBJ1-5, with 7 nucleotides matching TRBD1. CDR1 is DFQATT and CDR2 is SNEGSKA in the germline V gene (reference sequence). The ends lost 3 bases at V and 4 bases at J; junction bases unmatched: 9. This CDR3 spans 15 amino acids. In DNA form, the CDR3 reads TGCAGTGCTAGTAATCCGGGACAGAGAAATCAGCCCCAGCATTTT. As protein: CSASNPGQRNQPQHF.

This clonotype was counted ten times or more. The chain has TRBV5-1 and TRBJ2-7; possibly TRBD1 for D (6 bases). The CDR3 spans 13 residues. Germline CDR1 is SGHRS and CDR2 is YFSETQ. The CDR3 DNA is TGTGCCAGCAGCCTGACAGGCTCCTACGAGCAGTACGTC. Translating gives CASSLTGSYEQYV.

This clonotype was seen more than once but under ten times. In nucleotides, the CDR3 is TGTGCCAGCAGTTTTGGTTTAATTGGCGTTCCGGGACAGGGGGACCACGAGCAGTACTTC. Translating it yields CASSFGLIGVPGQGDHEQYF. This chain joins TRBV12-3 or TRBV12-4 and TRBJ2-7, with 11 bases identical to TRBD1. The CDR3 is 20 amino acids. V shed 3 bases, J shed 5 bases, and the junction held 21 bases outside the gene matches.

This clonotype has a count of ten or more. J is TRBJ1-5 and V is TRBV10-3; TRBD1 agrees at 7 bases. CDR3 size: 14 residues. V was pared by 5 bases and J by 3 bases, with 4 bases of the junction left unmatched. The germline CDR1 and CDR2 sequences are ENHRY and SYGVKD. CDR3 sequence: CAISLDRANQPQHF. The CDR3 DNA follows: TGTGCCATCAGTCTAGACAGGGCCAATCAGCCCCAGCATTTT.

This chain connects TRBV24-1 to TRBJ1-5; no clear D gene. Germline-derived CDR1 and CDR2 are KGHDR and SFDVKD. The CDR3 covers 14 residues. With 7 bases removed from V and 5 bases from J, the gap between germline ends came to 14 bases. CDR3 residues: CATSPRHEDQPQHF. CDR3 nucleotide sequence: TGTGCCACCAGCCCCCGTCATGAGGATCAGCCCCAGCATTTT.

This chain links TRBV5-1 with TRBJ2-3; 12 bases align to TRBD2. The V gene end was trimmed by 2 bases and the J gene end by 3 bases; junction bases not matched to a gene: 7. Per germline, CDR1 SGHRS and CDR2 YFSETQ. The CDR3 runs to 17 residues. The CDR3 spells CASSLLTSGGGTDTQYF. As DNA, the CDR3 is TGCGCCAGCAGCTTATTGACTAGCGGGGGAGGTACAGATACGCAGTATTTT. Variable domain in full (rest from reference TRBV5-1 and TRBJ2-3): KAGVTQTPRYLIKTRGQQVTLSCSPISGHRSVSWYQQTPGQGLQFLFEYFSETQRNKGNFPGRFSGRQFSNSRSEMNVSTLELGDSALYLCASSLLTSGGGTDTQYFGPGTRLTVL.

The CDR3 nucleotides read TGCAGTGCTAGAGATGTGGGAAGAAGTTTAGCCAAAAACATTCAGTACTTC. Protein: CSARDVGRSLAKNIQYF. The chain recombines TRBV20-1 with TRBJ2-4; no clear D. CDR3 length: 17 residues. Germline values: CDR1 DFQATT, CDR2 SNEGSKA (reference sequence). Trimming left V 0 bases short and J 0 bases short, with 15 bases between.

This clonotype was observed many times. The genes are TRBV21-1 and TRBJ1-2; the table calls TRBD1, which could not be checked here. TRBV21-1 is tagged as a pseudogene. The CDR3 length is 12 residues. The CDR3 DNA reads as TGTGCCCTCGTAGGGACCAACTATGGCTACACCTTC. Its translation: CALVGTNYGYTF.

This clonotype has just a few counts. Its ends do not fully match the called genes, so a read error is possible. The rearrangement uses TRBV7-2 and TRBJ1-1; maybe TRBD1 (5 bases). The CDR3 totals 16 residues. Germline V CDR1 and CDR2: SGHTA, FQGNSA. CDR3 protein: CASSPGGKGRGTQAFF. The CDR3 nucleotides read TGTGCCAGCAGCCCGGGGGGGAAAGGGCGAGGCACTCAAGCTTTCTTT.

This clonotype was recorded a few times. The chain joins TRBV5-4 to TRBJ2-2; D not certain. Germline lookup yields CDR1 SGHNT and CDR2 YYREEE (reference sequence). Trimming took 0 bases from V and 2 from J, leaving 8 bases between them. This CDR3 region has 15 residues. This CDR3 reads CASSLDMGNTGELFF. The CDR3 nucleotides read TGTGCCAGCAGCTTGGATATGGGAAACACCGGGGAGCTGTTTTTT.

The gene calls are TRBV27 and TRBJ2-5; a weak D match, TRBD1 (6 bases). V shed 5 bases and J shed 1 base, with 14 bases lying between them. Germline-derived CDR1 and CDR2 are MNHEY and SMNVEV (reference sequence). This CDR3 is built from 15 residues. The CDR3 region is CASSPSGQLQETQYF. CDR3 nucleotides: TGTGCCAGCAGTCCGTCCGGACAGCTCCAAGAGACCCAGTACTTC.

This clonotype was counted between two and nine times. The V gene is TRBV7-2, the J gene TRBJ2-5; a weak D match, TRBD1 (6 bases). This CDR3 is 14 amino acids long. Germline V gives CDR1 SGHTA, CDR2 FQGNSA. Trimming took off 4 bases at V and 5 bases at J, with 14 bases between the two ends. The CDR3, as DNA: TGTGCCAGCAGCTCTAACAGGGTAACGGAGACCCAGTACTTC. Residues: CASSSNRVTETQYF.

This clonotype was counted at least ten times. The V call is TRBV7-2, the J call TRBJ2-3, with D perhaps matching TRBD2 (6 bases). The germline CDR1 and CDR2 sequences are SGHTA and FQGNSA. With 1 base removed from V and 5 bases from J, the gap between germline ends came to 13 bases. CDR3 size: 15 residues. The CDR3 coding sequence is TGTGCCAGCAGCTTAGGCACTAGCATTGGAGATACGCAGTATTTT. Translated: CASSLGTSIGDTQYF.

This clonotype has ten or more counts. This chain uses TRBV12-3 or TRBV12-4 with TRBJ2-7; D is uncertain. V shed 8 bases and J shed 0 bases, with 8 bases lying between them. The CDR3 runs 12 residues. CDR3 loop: CASGQSSYEQYF. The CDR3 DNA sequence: TGTGCCAGCGGTCAGAGCTCCTACGAGCAGTACTTC.

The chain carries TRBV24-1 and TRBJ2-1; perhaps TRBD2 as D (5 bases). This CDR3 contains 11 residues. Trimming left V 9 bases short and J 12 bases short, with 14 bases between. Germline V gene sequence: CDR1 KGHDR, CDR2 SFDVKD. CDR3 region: CATQHRGGQFF. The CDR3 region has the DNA TGTGCCACCCAACATCGGGGTGGGCAGTTCTTC.

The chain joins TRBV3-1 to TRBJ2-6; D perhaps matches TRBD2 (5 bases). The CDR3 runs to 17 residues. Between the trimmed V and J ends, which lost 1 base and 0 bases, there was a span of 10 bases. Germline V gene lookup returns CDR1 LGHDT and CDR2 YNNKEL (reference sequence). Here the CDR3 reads CASSQGGLSSGANVLTF. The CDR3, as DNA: TGTGCCAGCAGCCAAGGAGGACTGAGCTCTGGGGCCAACGTCCTGACTTTC.

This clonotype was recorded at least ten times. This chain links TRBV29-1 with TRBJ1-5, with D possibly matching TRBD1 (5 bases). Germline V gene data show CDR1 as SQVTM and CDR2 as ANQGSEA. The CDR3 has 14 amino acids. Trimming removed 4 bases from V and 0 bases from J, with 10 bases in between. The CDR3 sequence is CSVAGETSNQPQHF. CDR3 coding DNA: TGCAGCGTTGCGGGGGAGACTAGCAATCAGCCCCAGCATTTT.